This T cell receptor (beta chain) was identified during a study of T cell responses to AZD1222 COVID-19 vaccine. Only in-frame clones appear in the TCRdb table, and some are missing; sequencing was by immunoSEQ multiplex PCR. The table includes 45,000 to 65,000 clones, 80% to 90% detected once. Comment on this clone: Its antigen is not known.

The study's findings and limits: Without day 14 samples, only post-peak T cell repertoires were studied.

The CDR3 loop spans 15 amino acids. The germline V gene encodes CDR1 SGHTA and CDR2 FQGTGA. V dropped 5 bases and J dropped 2; count of bases not matched to a gene: 7. The genes are TRBV7-3 and TRBJ2-7, with TRBD1 identical over 9 bases. The TCR was taken from an adult in good health. The sequences come from peripheral blood, collected on day 0 of AZD1222 vaccination. The chain's CDR3 is CASSVGTGWAYEQYF. CDR3 DNA sequence: TGTGCCAGCAGCGTCGGGACAGGGTGGGCCTACGAGCAGTACTTC.